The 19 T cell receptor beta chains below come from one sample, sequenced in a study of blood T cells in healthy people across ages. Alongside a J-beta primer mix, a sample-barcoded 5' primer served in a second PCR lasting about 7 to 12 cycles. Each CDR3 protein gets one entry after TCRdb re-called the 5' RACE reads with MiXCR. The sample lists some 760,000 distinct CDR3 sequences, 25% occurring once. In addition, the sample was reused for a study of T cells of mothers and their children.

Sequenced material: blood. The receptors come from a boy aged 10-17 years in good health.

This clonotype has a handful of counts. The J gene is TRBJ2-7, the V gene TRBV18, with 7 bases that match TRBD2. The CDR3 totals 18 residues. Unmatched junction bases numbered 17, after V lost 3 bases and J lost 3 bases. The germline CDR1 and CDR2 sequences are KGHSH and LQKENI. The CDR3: CASSPYLPEGGVNYEQYF. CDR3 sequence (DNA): TGTGCCAGCTCACCGTACCTTCCGGAGGGAGGGGTAAACTACGAGCAGTACTTC.

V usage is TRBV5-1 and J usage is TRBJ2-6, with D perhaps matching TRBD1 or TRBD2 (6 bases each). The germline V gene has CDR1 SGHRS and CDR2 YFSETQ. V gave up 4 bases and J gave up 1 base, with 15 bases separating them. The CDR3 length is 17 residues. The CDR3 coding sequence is TGCGCCAGCAGCGGGGGGAATGGACAGTCTGGGGCCAACGTCCTGACTTTC. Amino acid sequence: CASSGGNGQSGANVLTF.

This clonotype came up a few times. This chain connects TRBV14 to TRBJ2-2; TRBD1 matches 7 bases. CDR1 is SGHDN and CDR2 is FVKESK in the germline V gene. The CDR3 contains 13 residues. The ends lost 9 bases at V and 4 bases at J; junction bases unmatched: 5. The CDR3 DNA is TGTGCCAGTGGGACAGCGATCACCGGGGAGCTGTTTTTT. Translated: CASGTAITGELFF.

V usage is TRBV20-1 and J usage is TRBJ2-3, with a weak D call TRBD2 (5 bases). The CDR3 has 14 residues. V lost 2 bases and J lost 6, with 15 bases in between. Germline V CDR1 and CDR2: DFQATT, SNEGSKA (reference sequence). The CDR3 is CSARQRYGLDTQYF. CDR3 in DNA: TGCAGTGCTAGACAGCGGTACGGGTTGGATACGCAGTATTTT.

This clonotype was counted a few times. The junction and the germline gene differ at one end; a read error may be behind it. CDR3 in amino acids: CASSPGSHSTDTQYF. The CDR3 bases are TGTGCTAGCAGCCCCGGAAGTCACTCCACAGATACGCAGTATTTT. This sequence joins TRBV7-7 and TRBJ2-3; D is unclear. Germline-derived CDR1 and CDR2 are SSHAT and FNYEAQ (reference sequence). The CDR3 consists of 15 residues.

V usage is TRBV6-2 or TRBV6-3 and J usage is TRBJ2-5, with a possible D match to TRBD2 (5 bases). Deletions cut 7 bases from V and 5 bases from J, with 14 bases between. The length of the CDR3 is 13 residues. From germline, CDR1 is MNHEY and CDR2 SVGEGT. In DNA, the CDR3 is TGTGCCAGCACGGGGATAGCAGAGGAGACCCAGTACTTC. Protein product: CASTGIAEETQYF.

This CDR3 reads CASSQDGGLNQETQYF. Here the CDR3 DNA reads TGCGCCAGCAGCCAAGACGGGGGACTTAACCAAGAGACCCAGTACTTC. This rearrangement joins TRBV4-1 to TRBJ2-5; the D gene is possibly TRBD2 (6 bases). Germline V lookup: CDR1 MGHRA, CDR2 YSYEKL. The V end was cut by 0 bases, the J end by 0 bases, with 11 bases between. The CDR3 covers 16 residues.

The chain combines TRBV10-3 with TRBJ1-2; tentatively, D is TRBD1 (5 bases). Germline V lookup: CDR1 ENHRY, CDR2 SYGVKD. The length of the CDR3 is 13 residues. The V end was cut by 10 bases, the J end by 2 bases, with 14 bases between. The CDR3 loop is CATGVGLNYGYTF. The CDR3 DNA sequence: TGTGCCACCGGGGTGGGGCTGAACTATGGCTACACCTTC.

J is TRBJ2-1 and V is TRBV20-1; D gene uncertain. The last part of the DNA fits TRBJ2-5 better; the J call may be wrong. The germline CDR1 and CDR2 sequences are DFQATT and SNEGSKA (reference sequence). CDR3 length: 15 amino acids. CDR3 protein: CSARELIKLVETQYF. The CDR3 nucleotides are TGCAGTGCTAGGGAACTGATTAAGCTGGTGGAGACCCAGTACTTC.

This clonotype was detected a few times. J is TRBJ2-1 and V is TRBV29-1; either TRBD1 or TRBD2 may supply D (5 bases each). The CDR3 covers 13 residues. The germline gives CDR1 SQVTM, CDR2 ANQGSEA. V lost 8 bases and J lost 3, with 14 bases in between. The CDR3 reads CSTDGTVYNEQFF. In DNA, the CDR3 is TGCAGCACGGATGGGACCGTCTACAATGAGCAGTTCTTC.

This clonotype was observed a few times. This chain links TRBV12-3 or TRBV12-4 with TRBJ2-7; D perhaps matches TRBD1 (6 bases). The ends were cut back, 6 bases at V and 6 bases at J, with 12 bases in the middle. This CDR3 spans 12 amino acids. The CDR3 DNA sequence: TGTGCCAGCAGATACAGGGCTAGCGAGCAGTACTTC. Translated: CASRYRASEQYF.

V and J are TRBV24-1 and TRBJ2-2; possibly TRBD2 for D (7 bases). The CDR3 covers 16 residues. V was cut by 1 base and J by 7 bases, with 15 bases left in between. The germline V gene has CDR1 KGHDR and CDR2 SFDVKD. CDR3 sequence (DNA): TGTGCCACCAGTGATTTTCGGGGGGCGCTGATCGGGGAGCTGTTTTTT. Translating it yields CATSDFRGALIGELFF.

CDR3 in amino acids: CASSSLTRTSGRARDTQYF. CDR3 sequence (DNA): TGTGCCAGCAGTTCGCTTACGCGGACTAGCGGGAGGGCCAGGGATACGCAGTATTTT. The chain joins TRBV28 to TRBJ2-3; 15 bases fit TRBD2. The V gene end was trimmed by 4 bases and the J gene end by 6 bases; junction bases not matched to a gene: 14. The germline V gene has CDR1 MDHEN and CDR2 SYDVKM. The CDR3 has 19 amino acids.

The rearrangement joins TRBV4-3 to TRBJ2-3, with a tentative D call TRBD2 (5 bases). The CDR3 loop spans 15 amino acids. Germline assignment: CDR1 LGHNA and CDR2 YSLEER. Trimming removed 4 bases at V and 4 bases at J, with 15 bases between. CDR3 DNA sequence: TGCGCCAGCAGCCCGAGGGTAGGGTCCTCAGATACGCAGTATTTT. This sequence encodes CASSPRVGSSDTQYF.

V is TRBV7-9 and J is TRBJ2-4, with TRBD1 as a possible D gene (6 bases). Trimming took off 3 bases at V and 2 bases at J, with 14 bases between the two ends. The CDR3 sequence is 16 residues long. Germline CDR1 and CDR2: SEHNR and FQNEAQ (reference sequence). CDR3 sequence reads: CASSLGQGHSKNIQYF. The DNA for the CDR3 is TGTGCCAGCAGCTTGGGCCAGGGACACTCCAAAAACATTCAGTACTTC.

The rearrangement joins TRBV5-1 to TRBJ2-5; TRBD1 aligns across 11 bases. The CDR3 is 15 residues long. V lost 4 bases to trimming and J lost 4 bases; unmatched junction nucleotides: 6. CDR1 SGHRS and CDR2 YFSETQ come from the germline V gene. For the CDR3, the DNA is TGCGCCAGCAGCGTCACCGGGACAGGGGGAGAGACCCAGTACTTC. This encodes CASSVTGTGGETQYF.

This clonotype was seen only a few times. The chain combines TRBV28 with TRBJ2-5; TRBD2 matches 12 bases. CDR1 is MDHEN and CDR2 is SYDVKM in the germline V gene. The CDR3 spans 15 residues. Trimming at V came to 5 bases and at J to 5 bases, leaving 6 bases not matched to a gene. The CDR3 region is CASSPSGRAGETQYF. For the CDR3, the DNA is TGTGCCAGCAGTCCTAGCGGGAGGGCCGGGGAGACCCAGTACTTC.

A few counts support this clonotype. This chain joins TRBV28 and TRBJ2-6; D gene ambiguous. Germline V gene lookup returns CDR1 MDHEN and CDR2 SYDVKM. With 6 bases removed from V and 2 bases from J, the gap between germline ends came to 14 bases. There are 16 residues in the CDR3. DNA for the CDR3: TGTGCCAGCAGCTCCGCCGGCCGGGCTGGGGCCAACGTCCTGACTTTC. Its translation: CASSSAGRAGANVLTF.

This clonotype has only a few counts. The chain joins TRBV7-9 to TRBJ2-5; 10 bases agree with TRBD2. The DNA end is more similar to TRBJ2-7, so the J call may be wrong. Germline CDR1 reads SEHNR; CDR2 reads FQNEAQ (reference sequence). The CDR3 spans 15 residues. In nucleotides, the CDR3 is TGTGCCAGCAGCTCCCAGCGGGGGGGACACGGCGAGCAGTACTTC. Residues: CASSSQRGGHGEQYF.